A selection of T cell receptor beta chains follows, all from one sample in a study of vaccination effects on CD4 cells after COVID-19. These receptors lack a known antigen. The assay was immunoSEQ multiplex PCR, and TCRdb's table has in-frame clones only and misses some. The table records about 48,000 clones, more than 65% of them present only once. The starting material was CD4+ T cells from PBMCs cultured without peptide, obtained before COVID-19 vaccination. The receptors shown here come from a human donor who received a COVID-19 vaccine. Both conserved end residues are part of each CDR3. Each record gives: J gene, clone size, D gene, V gene, CDR3 protein, CDR3 DNA. A D gene is named only where the DNA matches it firmly. Some rows mark clone size as missing; the rest say once, few, many or name a class of expanded clone.

J gene: TRBJ1-1
clone size: -
D gene: -
V gene: TRBV7-9
CDR3 protein: CASSLDPVTEAFF
CDR3 DNA: TGTGCCAGCAGCTTAGACCCCGTTACTGAAGCTTTCTTT

J gene: TRBJ2-3
clone size: -
D gene: -
V gene: TRBV6-6
CDR3 protein: CASSYSTFTDTQYF
CDR3 DNA: TGTGCCAGCAGTTACTCGACCTTCACAGATACGCAGTATTTT

J gene: TRBJ1-6
clone size: few
D gene: TRBD1
V gene: TRBV9
CDR3 protein: CASSARLTGPNSPLHF
CDR3 DNA: TGTGCCAGCAGCGCTCGTTTGACAGGGCCAAATTCACCCCTCCACTTT

J gene: TRBJ1-2
clone size: few
D gene: -
V gene: TRBV5-6
CDR3 protein: CASSFSIYGYTF
CDR3 DNA: TGTGCCAGCAGCTTTTCGATCTATGGCTACACCTTC

J gene: TRBJ1-1
clone size: -
D gene: -
V gene: TRBV19
CDR3 protein: CASTSRGRMNTEAFF
CDR3 DNA: TGTGCCAGTACCTCCCGGGGCAGAATGAACACTGAAGCTTTCTTT

J gene: TRBJ1-5
clone size: -
D gene: -
V gene: TRBV28
CDR3 protein: CASSFPGPSNQPQHF
CDR3 DNA: TGTGCCAGCAGTTTTCCGGGCCCGAGCAATCAGCCCCAGCATTTT

J gene: TRBJ2-7
clone size: once
D gene: -
V gene: TRBV7-2
CDR3 protein: CASSPGGAGYEQYF
CDR3 DNA: TGTGCCAGCAGCCCAGGGGGGGCGGGTTACGAGCAGTACTTC

J gene: TRBJ2-7
clone size: -
D gene: -
V gene: TRBV2
CDR3 protein: CASSEAGIAVSYEQYF
CDR3 DNA: TGTGCCAGCAGTGAAGCTGGGATAGCGGTCTCCTACGAGCAGTACTTC

J gene: TRBJ1-4
clone size: few
D gene: -
V gene: TRBV11-2
CDR3 protein: CASSLFWGGRNEKLFF
CDR3 DNA: TGTGCCAGCAGCTTATTTTGGGGGGGACGTAATGAAAAACTGTTTTTT

J gene: TRBJ1-2
clone size: few
D gene: -
V gene: TRBV24-1
CDR3 protein: CATSDLFRGTGYTF
CDR3 DNA: TGTGCCACCAGTGATTTGTTCAGGGGCACTGGCTACACCTTC

J gene: TRBJ2-3
clone size: -
D gene: TRBD1
V gene: TRBV5-8
CDR3 protein: CASSLRGQGTDTQYF
CDR3 DNA: TGTGCCAGCAGCTTGAGGGGACAGGGCACAGATACGCAGTATTTT

J gene: TRBJ2-1
clone size: -
D gene: -
V gene: TRBV11-3
CDR3 protein: CASSLGGLYNEQFF
CDR3 DNA: TGTGCCAGCAGCTTAGGGGGCCTCTACAATGAGCAGTTCTTC

J gene: TRBJ1-5
clone size: -
D gene: -
V gene: TRBV19
CDR3 protein: CASSSRNQPQHF
CDR3 DNA: TGTGCCAGTAGTTCGCGCAATCAGCCCCAGCATTTT

J gene: TRBJ1-1
clone size: -
D gene: -
V gene: TRBV5-1
CDR3 protein: CASSLGRNTEAFF
CDR3 DNA: TGCGCCAGCAGCTTGGGACGAAACACTGAAGCTTTCTTT

J gene: TRBJ2-4
clone size: few
D gene: -
V gene: TRBV11-2
CDR3 protein: CASSRTGGVAKNIQYF
CDR3 DNA: TGTGCCAGCAGCCGTACAGGGGGGGTAGCCAAAAACATTCAGTACTTC

J gene: TRBJ1-2
clone size: -
D gene: TRBD1
V gene: TRBV19
CDR3 protein: CASTGGEGYGYTF
CDR3 DNA: TGTGCCAGTACAGGGGGCGAGGGCTATGGCTACACCTTC

J gene: TRBJ2-1
clone size: few
D gene: TRBD2
V gene: TRBV28
CDR3 protein: CASRSAGTRQVGEQFF
CDR3 DNA: TGTGCCAGCAGGTCCGCCGGGACTAGACAAGTAGGTGAGCAGTTCTTC

J gene: TRBJ2-7
clone size: -
D gene: -
V gene: TRBV30
CDR3 protein: CAWSVLAYWTTGEQYF
CDR3 DNA: TGTGCCTGGAGTGTCTTAGCGTATTGGACTACTGGCGAGCAGTACTTC

J gene: TRBJ2-2
clone size: -
D gene: -
V gene: TRBV7-6
CDR3 protein: CASSLAGGSTGELFF
CDR3 DNA: TGTGCCAGCAGCTTAGCTGGAGGGAGCACCGGGGAGCTGTTTTTT

J gene: TRBJ2-2
clone size: once
D gene: -
V gene: TRBV18
CDR3 protein: CASSPLGDTGELFF
CDR3 DNA: TGTGCCAGCTCACCATTAGGGGACACCGGGGAGCTGTTTTTT

J gene: TRBJ2-1
clone size: -
D gene: -
V gene: TRBV19
CDR3 protein: CASSIGWGRYSRGEQFF
CDR3 DNA: TGTGCCAGTAGTATAGGATGGGGCAGATACTCTAGGGGTGAGCAGTTCTTC

J gene: TRBJ2-2
clone size: few
D gene: -
V gene: TRBV5-1
CDR3 protein: CASSLGQGLGTGELFF
CDR3 DNA: TGCGCCAGCAGCTTGGGGCAGGGACTCGGTACCGGGGAGCTGTTTTTT

J gene: TRBJ2-7
clone size: -
D gene: TRBD2
V gene: TRBV6-5
CDR3 protein: CASKRGAYEQYF
CDR3 DNA: TGTGCCAGCAAGCGGGGAGCCTACGAGCAGTACTTC

J gene: TRBJ2-1
clone size: -
D gene: -
V gene: TRBV7-2
CDR3 protein: CASSLRGDEQFF
CDR3 DNA: TGTGCCAGCAGCTTACGCGGGGATGAGCAGTTCTTC

J gene: TRBJ2-1
clone size: -
D gene: -
V gene: TRBV5-1
CDR3 protein: CASSSGLDEQFF
CDR3 DNA: TGCGCCAGCAGCTCAGGTCTGGATGAGCAGTTCTTC

J gene: TRBJ1-6
clone size: -
D gene: -
V gene: TRBV3-1/TRBV3-2
CDR3 protein: CASRNANSPLHF
CDR3 DNA: TGTGCCAGCCGTAATGCGAATTCACCCCTCCACTTT

J gene: TRBJ2-3
clone size: -
D gene: -
V gene: TRBV5-4
CDR3 protein: CASSPLDYLEDTQYF
CDR3 DNA: TGTGCCAGCAGCCCCCTCGACTACCTCGAGGATACGCAGTATTTT

J gene: TRBJ2-6
clone size: few
D gene: -
V gene: TRBV4-1
CDR3 protein: CASSPGAAVSGANVLTF
CDR3 DNA: TGCGCCAGCAGCCCCGGGGCAGCGGTCTCTGGGGCCAACGTCCTGACTTTC

J gene: TRBJ1-6
clone size: -
D gene: -
V gene: TRBV25-1
CDR3 protein: CASSRTTGSGNSPLHF
CDR3 DNA: TGTGCCAGCAGTCGGACGACAGGTTCTGGAAATTCACCCCTCCACTTT

J gene: TRBJ2-1
clone size: -
D gene: TRBD1
V gene: TRBV5-4
CDR3 protein: CASSLGKGANNEQFF
CDR3 DNA: TGTGCCAGCAGCTTGGGAAAGGGGGCAAACAATGAGCAGTTCTTC

J gene: TRBJ1-2
clone size: -
D gene: TRBD1
V gene: TRBV9
CDR3 protein: CASSARQGGGGYTF
CDR3 DNA: TGTGCCAGCAGCGCACGACAGGGTGGCGGGGGCTACACCTTC

J gene: TRBJ1-2
clone size: -
D gene: -
V gene: TRBV6-1
CDR3 protein: CASSESKTLNYGYTF
CDR3 DNA: TGTGCCAGCAGTGAATCCAAGACACTCAACTATGGCTACACCTTC

J gene: TRBJ2-7
clone size: -
D gene: TRBD2
V gene: TRBV9
CDR3 protein: CASSVDPAGSYEQYF
CDR3 DNA: TGTGCCAGCAGCGTAGACCCAGCGGGATCGTACGAGCAGTACTTC

J gene: TRBJ2-6
clone size: few
D gene: -
V gene: TRBV19
CDR3 protein: CASSIKPLISGANVLTF
CDR3 DNA: TGTGCCAGTAGTATTAAGCCCCTCATCTCTGGGGCCAACGTCCTGACTTTC

J gene: TRBJ2-5
clone size: -
D gene: TRBD2
V gene: TRBV11-2
CDR3 protein: CASSRHSSGRAETQYF
CDR3 DNA: TGTGCCAGCAGCCGGCACTCTAGCGGGAGGGCAGAGACCCAGTACTTC

J gene: TRBJ2-7
clone size: -
D gene: TRBD1
V gene: TRBV9
CDR3 protein: CASSVATGHYEQYF
CDR3 DNA: TGTGCCAGCAGCGTAGCGACAGGGCACTACGAGCAGTACTTC

J gene: TRBJ1-5
clone size: few
D gene: -
V gene: TRBV15
CDR3 protein: CATSRERLPQPQHF
CDR3 DNA: TGTGCCACCAGCAGAGAACGGCTACCCCAGCCCCAGCATTTT

J gene: TRBJ1-1
clone size: once
D gene: -
V gene: TRBV7-9
CDR3 protein: CASSGLEGNTEAFF
CDR3 DNA: TGTGCCAGCAGCGGCTTGGAGGGGAACACTGAAGCTTTCTTT

J gene: TRBJ1-2
clone size: -
D gene: -
V gene: TRBV5-4
CDR3 protein: CASSSGRTVKGGYTF
CDR3 DNA: TGTGCCAGCAGCTCGGGGAGGACAGTTAAGGGAGGCTACACCTTC

J gene: TRBJ1-6
clone size: -
D gene: -
V gene: TRBV6-5
CDR3 protein: CASSYPGPNSPLHF
CDR3 DNA: TGTGCCAGCAGTTACCCGGGTCCAAATTCACCCCTCCACTTT

J gene: TRBJ1-5
clone size: -
D gene: -
V gene: TRBV27
CDR3 protein: CASSPGPGDQPQHF
CDR3 DNA: TGTGCCAGCAGCCCAGGACCAGGGGATCAGCCCCAGCATTTT

J gene: TRBJ1-2
clone size: -
D gene: -
V gene: TRBV11-2
CDR3 protein: CASSPGQSFYGYTF
CDR3 DNA: TGTGCCAGCAGCCCCGGACAGAGCTTCTATGGCTACACCTTC

J gene: TRBJ1-3
clone size: few
D gene: -
V gene: TRBV3-1/TRBV3-2
CDR3 protein: CASSLGGAGNTIYF
CDR3 DNA: TGTGCCAGCAGCCTCGGAGGGGCTGGAAACACCATATATTTT

J gene: TRBJ2-5
clone size: -
D gene: -
V gene: TRBV10-2
CDR3 protein: CASSERSYSGETQYF
CDR3 DNA: TGCGCCAGCAGTGAGCGGTCATACAGTGGTGAGACCCAGTACTTC

J gene: TRBJ2-1
clone size: -
D gene: -
V gene: TRBV18
CDR3 protein: CASSPDWDGLGEQFF
CDR3 DNA: TGTGCCAGCTCACCAGATTGGGACGGCCTAGGGGAGCAGTTCTTC

J gene: TRBJ1-3
clone size: -
D gene: TRBD1
V gene: TRBV5-1
CDR3 protein: CASSTGGSGNTIYF
CDR3 DNA: TGCGCCAGCAGCACAGGGGGCTCCGGAAACACCATATATTTT

J gene: TRBJ2-1
clone size: few
D gene: -
V gene: TRBV3-1/TRBV3-2
CDR3 protein: CASSQANEQFF
CDR3 DNA: TGTGCCAGCAGCCAAGCCAATGAGCAGTTCTTC

J gene: TRBJ2-1
clone size: -
D gene: -
V gene: TRBV30
CDR3 protein: CAGRQWETYNEQFF
CDR3 DNA: TGTGCTGGGAGACAATGGGAGACCTACAATGAGCAGTTCTTC

J gene: TRBJ2-1
clone size: -
D gene: -
V gene: TRBV19
CDR3 protein: CASSMESSYNEQFF
CDR3 DNA: TGTGCCAGTAGTATGGAGAGCTCCTACAATGAGCAGTTCTTC

J gene: TRBJ1-1
clone size: once
D gene: -
V gene: TRBV7-3
CDR3 protein: CASSPENLNTEAFF
CDR3 DNA: TGTGCCAGCAGCCCCGAGAACCTGAACACTGAAGCTTTCTTT

J gene: TRBJ2-7
clone size: once
D gene: TRBD1
V gene: TRBV11-3
CDR3 protein: CARPGQGGIEQYF
CDR3 DNA: TGTGCCAGACCGGGACAGGGGGGGATCGAGCAGTACTTC

J gene: TRBJ1-3
clone size: -
D gene: -
V gene: TRBV28
CDR3 protein: CASSLLAPGVGNTIYF
CDR3 DNA: TGTGCCAGCAGTTTATTAGCCCCGGGGGTCGGAAACACCATATATTTT

J gene: TRBJ1-6
clone size: -
D gene: TRBD1
V gene: TRBV7-2
CDR3 protein: CASSPRTGGNSQPPLHF
CDR3 DNA: TGTGCCAGCAGCCCCCGGACAGGGGGAAACAGCCAGCCACCCCTCCACTTT

J gene: TRBJ2-7
clone size: -
D gene: -
V gene: TRBV15
CDR3 protein: CATSRDLQDEQYF
CDR3 DNA: TGTGCCACCAGCAGAGACCTACAGGACGAGCAGTACTTC

J gene: TRBJ2-3
clone size: -
D gene: TRBD2
V gene: TRBV6-6
CDR3 protein: CASSYYSAREADTQYF
CDR3 DNA: TGTGCCAGCAGTTACTATAGCGCTCGGGAGGCAGATACGCAGTATTTT

J gene: TRBJ1-4
clone size: -
D gene: TRBD1
V gene: TRBV30
CDR3 protein: CAWSVGQGNEKLFF
CDR3 DNA: TGTGCCTGGAGTGTGGGACAGGGGAATGAAAAACTGTTTTTT

J gene: TRBJ2-5
clone size: -
D gene: -
V gene: TRBV10-3
CDR3 protein: CAISSGGTLDLKETQYF
CDR3 DNA: TGTGCCATCAGCTCCGGGGGAACCCTTGACCTTAAAGAGACCCAGTACTTC

J gene: TRBJ1-4
clone size: once
D gene: TRBD1
V gene: TRBV19
CDR3 protein: CASSIRTGTNEKLFF
CDR3 DNA: TGTGCCAGTAGTATACGGACAGGAACCAATGAAAAACTGTTTTTT